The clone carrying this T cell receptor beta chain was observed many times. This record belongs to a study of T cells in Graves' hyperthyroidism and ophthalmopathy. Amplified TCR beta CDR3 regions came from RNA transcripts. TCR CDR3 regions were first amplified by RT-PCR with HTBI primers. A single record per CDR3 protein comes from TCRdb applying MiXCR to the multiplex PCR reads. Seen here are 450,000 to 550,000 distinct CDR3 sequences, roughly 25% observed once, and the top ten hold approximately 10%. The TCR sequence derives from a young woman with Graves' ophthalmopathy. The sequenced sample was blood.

The CDR3 bases are TGTGCCAGCAGTTGGGCTCGGAGGGGGGGTGAAGCTTTCTTT. Amino acids: CASSWARRGGEAFF. The chain recombines TRBV12-3 or TRBV12-4 with TRBJ1-1; perhaps TRBD1 as D (6 bases). V dropped 4 bases and J dropped 7 bases, with 16 bases sitting between them. The CDR3 length is 14 residues.